The 28 T cell receptor beta chains listed next were all sequenced from one sample in a study of blood T cell repertoires in COVID-19. Sequencing used immunoSEQ multiplex PCR; TCRdb keeps in-frame clones, though not all of them. This sample has fewer than 450,000 clones; about 90% occur once, and the top ten carry around 7.9%. The sequenced sample was peripheral blood. All receptors come from a woman in her seventies with COVID-19, enrolled during active disease.

As to this clone: This CDR3 is also generated by other DNA sequences in the sample. The chain links TRBV7-9 to TRBJ1-3; 8 positions agree with TRBD1. This CDR3 comprises 14 residues. V lost 5 bases and J lost 2; bases outside the gene matches: 2. Germline CDR1 SEHNR, CDR2 FQNEAQ (reference sequence). CDR3 in DNA: TGTGCCAGCAGCCCGGACAGGGCTGGAAACACCATATATTTT. Protein: CASSPDRAGNTIYF.

The V gene is TRBV19, the J gene TRBJ2-3, with D perhaps TRBD2 (6 bases). Trimming cost V 11 bases and J 5 bases, with 11 bases left between them. Germline V lookup: CDR1 LNHDA, CDR2 SQIVND (reference sequence). The CDR3 has 11 residues. The CDR3 loop is CAAREKDTQYF. CDR3 bases: TGTGCCGCCCGGGAGAAAGATACGCAGTATTTT.

The rearrangement links TRBV2 to TRBJ2-3; 8 positions agree with TRBD2. V shed 7 bases and J 3 bases; nucleotides not matched to a gene: 3. The CDR3 loop spans 13 amino acids. Germline V gene data show CDR1 as SNHLY and CDR2 as FYNNEI. The CDR3 loop reads CASKAGETDTQYF. CDR3 nucleotide sequence: TGTGCCAGCAAAGCGGGGGAGACAGATACGCAGTATTTT.

The chain uses TRBV12-3 or TRBV12-4 and TRBJ1-1; D ambiguous. The ends were cut back, 1 base at V and 9 bases at J, with 6 bases in the middle. This CDR3 contains 11 residues. The CDR3 region has the DNA TGTGCCAGCAGTTTAGGGCAAAAAGCTTTCTTT. This translates into CASSLGQKAFF.

The chain joins TRBV19 to TRBJ1-6, with 11 bases identical to TRBD1. The V and J ends lost 2 bases and 10 bases, in that order; junction bases with no gene match: 10. This CDR3 contains 17 residues. Looked up from germline, CDR1 is LNHDA and CDR2 is SQIVND (reference sequence). Written as DNA, the CDR3 is TGTGCCAGTAGTATATATCTATACGGGACAGGGGGATCACCCCTCCACTTT. This gives the protein CASSIYLYGTGGSPLHF.

The J gene is TRBJ2-1, the V gene TRBV5-4, with D tentatively TRBD2 (5 bases). The CDR3 is 16 amino acids. Between the trimmed V and J ends, which lost 0 bases and 2 bases, there was a span of 12 bases. CDR1 is SGHNT, CDR2 YYREEE, per germline (reference sequence). In nucleotides, the CDR3 is TGTGCCAGCAGCTTGGGGAGGACTCCTACCTACAATGAGCAGTTCTTC. Translation gives CASSLGRTPTYNEQFF.

The CDR3 spells CASSLTAGESSYNEQFF. The CDR3 bases are TGCGCCAGCAGCTTGACGGCGGGGGAGAGCTCCTACAATGAGCAGTTCTTC. This chain links TRBV5-1 with TRBJ2-1; 7 positions agree with TRBD2. The germline V gene encodes CDR1 SGHRS and CDR2 YFSETQ. Germline trimming cut 1 base from V and 0 bases from J; bases unmatched to any gene: 7. The CDR3 runs 17 residues.

The V gene is TRBV7-2, the J gene TRBJ2-1; 15 positions match TRBD2. In germline, CDR1 is SGHTA, CDR2 FQGNSA. This CDR3 spans 18 amino acids. V dropped 2 bases and J dropped 7; count of bases not matched to a gene: 9. The CDR3 DNA follows: TGTGCCAGCAGCTTACGACGTACCGGGACTAGCGGGGGGAATGAGCAGTTCTTC. Translating it yields CASSLRRTGTSGGNEQFF. Full variable domain (missing parts from reference TRBV7-2 and TRBJ2-1): GAGVSQSPSNKVTEKGKDVELRCDPISGHTALYWYRQSLGQGLEFLIYFQGNSAPDKSGLPSDRFSAERTGGSVSTLTIQRTQQEDSAVYLCASSLRRTGTSGGNEQFFGPGTRLTVL.

V and J are TRBV2 and TRBJ1-1; the D gene is possibly TRBD1 (5 bases). Looked up from germline, CDR1 is SNHLY and CDR2 is FYNNEI. This CDR3 comprises 14 residues. Trimming shortened V by 2 bases and J by 2 bases, and 9 bases separated the two germline ends. CDR3 coding DNA: TGTGCCAGCAGTGAAACGACAGTTAACACTGAAGCTTTCTTT. This codes for CASSETTVNTEAFF.

V gene TRBV27 combines with J gene TRBJ1-5; the D gene is possibly TRBD1 (6 bases). The CDR3 sequence is 14 residues long. CDR1 and CDR2 from the germline V gene are MNHEY and SMNVEV (reference sequence). The V end was cut by 5 bases, the J end by 2 bases, with 10 bases between. The CDR3 nucleotides are TGTGCCAGCAGTAAGGGACAAGGCAATCAGCCCCAGCATTTT. This translates into CASSKGQGNQPQHF.

The chain employs TRBV19 and TRBJ1-5, with 8 bases aligning to TRBD1. Trimming cost V 11 bases and J 4 bases; bases outside gene matches: 10. In germline, CDR1 is LNHDA, CDR2 SQIVND (reference sequence). CDR3 size: 14 residues. For the CDR3, the DNA is TGTGCCTCCGACAGGGGAGGGCCAAATCAGCCCCAGCATTTT. Translation gives CASDRGGPNQPQHF.

The CDR3 reads CATSGVQGSDYTF. The CDR3 bases are TGTGCCACCAGTGGCGTACAGGGGAGCGACTACACCTTC. This chain uses TRBV24-1 with TRBJ1-2, with 7 bases matching TRBD1. CDR1 is KGHDR and CDR2 is SFDVKD in the germline V gene. With V trimmed by 5 bases and J by 10 bases, 9 bases remained unmatched. CDR3 size: 13 residues.

This clone was seen once. V is TRBV27 and J is TRBJ2-5, with TRBD1 as a possible D gene (5 bases). V dropped 8 bases and J dropped 4 bases, with 11 bases sitting between them. This CDR3 has 12 amino acids. Germline loops: CDR1 MNHEY, CDR2 SMNVEV (reference sequence). CDR3 region: CASWKGLETQYF. CDR3 nucleotides: TGTGCCAGCTGGAAGGGGCTAGAGACCCAGTACTTC.

This chain joins TRBV6-5 and TRBJ1-6; 11 bases are a match to TRBD1. The CDR3 is made up of 15 amino acids. Germline loops: CDR1 MNHEY, CDR2 SVGAGI. Germline trimming cut 7 bases from V and 10 bases from J; bases unmatched to any gene: 9. CDR3: CASTGSGTGGSPLHF. CDR3 in DNA: TGTGCCAGCACCGGTAGTGGGACAGGGGGGTCACCCCTCCACTTT.

This clone came up a few times. The chain recombines TRBV25-1 with TRBJ1-5; the match to TRBD1 covers 9 bases. V shed 4 bases and J 6 bases; nucleotides not matched to a gene: 13. This CDR3 spans 17 amino acids. In germline, CDR1 is MGHDK, CDR2 SYGVNS. The CDR3 is CASSGYGYRGRVQPQHF. CDR3 nucleotides: TGTGCCAGCAGTGGCTATGGTTACAGGGGGCGCGTTCAGCCCCAGCATTTT.

The rearrangement uses TRBV29-1 and TRBJ1-1; no reliable D call. CDR3 size: 13 residues. Trimming removed 2 bases at V and 2 bases at J, with 9 bases between. CDR1 is SQVTM, CDR2 ANQGSEA, per germline. The DNA of the CDR3 is TGCAGCGTTGAAAGAGCGAAAAACACTGAAGCTTTCTTT. It yields the protein CSVERAKNTEAFF.

The J gene is TRBJ1-1, the V gene TRBV24-1; 7 nucleotides line up with TRBD1. This CDR3 region has 14 residues. J gave up 7 bases and V 4 bases, and 8 bases lay outside the gene matches. Germline lookup yields CDR1 KGHDR and CDR2 SFDVKD. CDR3 bases: TGTGCCACCAGTGAAACAGGGGAACGGGGTGAAGCTTTCTTT. Translating it yields CATSETGERGEAFF.

This clone was observed once. The junction departs from the called germline gene at one end, perhaps through a read error. This rearrangement joins TRBV12-5 to TRBJ2-7, with unresolved D. CDR1 is LGHNT and CDR2 is FRNRAP in the germline V gene. This CDR3 has 12 residues. CDR3 DNA: TGTGCTAGTGGTTTGAACAGTTATCCCCCTACTTTC. It is translated as CASGLNSYPPTF.

The genes are TRBV10-3 and TRBJ1-5, with no clear D. The V end lost 6 bases, the J end lost 1 base, and 10 bases lay between the germline ends. The CDR3 is 14 amino acids. Germline-derived CDR1 and CDR2 are ENHRY and SYGVKD. The CDR3 loop is CAIRKEASNQPQHF. The DNA of the CDR3 is TGTGCCATCAGGAAGGAGGCAAGCAATCAGCCCCAGCATTTT.

The chain is built from TRBV5-1 and TRBJ2-1, with 7 bases fitting TRBD1. Germline CDR1 is SGHRS and CDR2 is YFSETQ. The trim removed 4 bases at V and 6 bases at J, leaving 4 bases unmatched. The CDR3 length is 13 residues. The CDR3 loop reads CASSADRANEQFF. CDR3 coding DNA: TGCGCCAGCAGCGCAGACAGGGCCAATGAGCAGTTCTTC. Combining the CDR3 with reference TRBV5-1 and TRBJ2-1 gives the whole variable domain KAGVTQTPRYLIKTRGQQVTLSCSPISGHRSVSWYQQTPGQGLQFLFEYFSETQRNKGNFPGRFSGRQFSNSRSEMNVSTLELGDSALYLCASSADRANEQFFGPGTRLTVL.

The chain employs TRBV7-8 and TRBJ1-5, with D possibly being TRBD1 (6 bases). Germline CDR1 is SGHVS and CDR2 is FQNEAQ. This CDR3 is built from 13 residues. Trimming cost V 5 bases and J 7 bases, with 12 bases left between them. As DNA, the CDR3 is TGTGCCAGCAGCCTAGGGGGGGAACAGCCCCAGCATTTT. Protein: CASSLGGEQPQHF.

The chain has TRBV12-3 or TRBV12-4 and TRBJ1-2; 8 nucleotides align to TRBD1. V gave up 5 bases and J gave up 4 bases; unmatched junction bases: 3. The CDR3 contains 13 residues. CDR3 sequence reads: CASSRTGFYGYTF. CDR3 coding DNA: TGTGCCAGCAGTCGGACAGGGTTCTATGGCTACACCTTC.

The chain couples TRBV5-8 to TRBJ2-5; a weak D match, TRBD1 (5 bases). The CDR3 spans 14 residues. V was pared by 1 base and J by 2 bases, with 9 bases between. Germline CDR1 and CDR2: SGHTS and YDEGEE. The CDR3, as DNA: TGTGCCAGCAGCTTGCGTCAGGGACAAGAGACCCAGTACTTC. Translating it yields CASSLRQGQETQYF. The full variable domain, rest sourced from reference TRBV5-8 and TRBJ2-5, is EAGVTQSPTHLIKTRGQQATLRCSPISGHTSVYWYQQALGLGLQFLLWYDEGEERNRGNFPPRFSGRQFPNYSSELNVNALELEDSALYLCASSLRQGQETQYFGPGTRLLVL.

The J gene is TRBJ1-2, the V gene TRBV19; 7 positions match TRBD1. The CDR3 spans 13 residues. Trimming cost V 5 bases and J 6 bases; bases outside gene matches: 6. Per germline, CDR1 LNHDA and CDR2 SQIVND (reference sequence). CDR3 DNA sequence: TGTGCCAGTAGTCCTCGACAGGGCCATGGCTACACCTTC. Protein sequence: CASSPRQGHGYTF. Full variable domain (remainder filled in from reference TRBV19 and TRBJ1-2): DGGITQSPKYLFRKEGQNVTLSCEQNLNHDAMYWYRQDPGQGLRLIYYSQIVNDFQKGDIAEGYSVSREKKESFPLTVTSAQKNPTAFYLCASSPRQGHGYTFGSGTRLTVV.

The genes are TRBV18 and TRBJ2-5; D unclear. In germline, CDR1 is KGHSH, CDR2 LQKENI. This CDR3 region has 13 residues. V was pared by 6 bases and J by 5 bases, with 13 bases between. CDR3 protein: CASSPSPRETQYF. The CDR3, as DNA: TGTGCCAGCTCCCCAAGTCCGCGGGAGACCCAGTACTTC.

The V and J genes are TRBV24-1 and TRBJ1-5; D is perhaps TRBD1 (6 bases). There are 15 residues in the CDR3. V gave up 2 bases and J gave up 3 bases, with 10 bases separating them. From germline, CDR1 is KGHDR and CDR2 SFDVKD. The CDR3 here is CATSDSQGNNQPQHF. The CDR3 DNA reads TGTGCCACCAGTGATTCACAGGGTAACAATCAGCCCCAGCATTTT.

This chain joins TRBV10-2 and TRBJ1-2; D gene unclear. CDR1 and CDR2 from the germline V gene are WSHSY and SAAADI. Trimming removed 0 bases from V and 0 bases from J, with 11 bases in between. The CDR3 is 16 residues long. In nucleotides, the CDR3 is TGCGCCAGCAGTGAGTCAGGGAGGGCAGCTAACTATGGCTACACCTTC. This translates into CASSESGRAANYGYTF.

Remarks on this clone: Other nucleotide sequences in the sample specify the same CDR3. This chain links TRBV7-3 with TRBJ1-6; 8 nucleotides line up with TRBD1. Trimming removed 1 base from V and 8 bases from J; junction bases left unmatched: 1. The CDR3 extends over 14 amino acids. Germline V gene sequence: CDR1 SGHTA, CDR2 FQGTGA. CDR3 residues: CASSLNRGDSPLHF. CDR3 nucleotide sequence: TGTGCCAGCAGCTTAAACAGGGGGGATTCACCCCTCCACTTT. The whole variable domain, remainder taken from reference TRBV7-3 and TRBJ1-6, is GAGVSQTPSNKVTEKGKYVELRCDPISGHTALYWYRQSLGQGPEFLIYFQGTGAADDSGLPNDRFFAVRPEGSVSTLKIQRTERGDSAVYLCASSLNRGDSPLHFGNGTRLTVT.